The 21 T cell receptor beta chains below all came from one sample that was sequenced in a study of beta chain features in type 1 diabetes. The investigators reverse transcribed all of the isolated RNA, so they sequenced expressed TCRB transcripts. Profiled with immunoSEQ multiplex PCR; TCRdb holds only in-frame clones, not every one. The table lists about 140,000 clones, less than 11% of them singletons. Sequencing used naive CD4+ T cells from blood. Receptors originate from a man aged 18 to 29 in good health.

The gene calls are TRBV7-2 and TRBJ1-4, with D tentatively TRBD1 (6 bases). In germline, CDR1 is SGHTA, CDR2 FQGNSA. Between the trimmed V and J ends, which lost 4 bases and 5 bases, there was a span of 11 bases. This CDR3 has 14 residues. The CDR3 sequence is CASSYQGTNEKLFF. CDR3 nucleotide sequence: TGTGCCAGCAGCTACCAGGGGACAAATGAAAAACTGTTTTTT.

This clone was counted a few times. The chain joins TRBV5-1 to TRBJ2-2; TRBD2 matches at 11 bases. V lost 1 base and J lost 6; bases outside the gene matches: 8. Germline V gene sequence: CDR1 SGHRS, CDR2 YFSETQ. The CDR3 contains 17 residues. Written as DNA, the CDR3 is TGCGCCAGCAGCTTGTCATTCCTAGCGGGGGGCGCCGGGGAGCTGTTTTTT. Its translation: CASSLSFLAGGAGELFF.

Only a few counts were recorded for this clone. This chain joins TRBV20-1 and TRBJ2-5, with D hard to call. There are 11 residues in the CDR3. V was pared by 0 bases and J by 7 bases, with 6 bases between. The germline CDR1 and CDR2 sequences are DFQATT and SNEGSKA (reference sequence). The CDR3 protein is CSARDPGTQYF. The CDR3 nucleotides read TGCAGTGCTAGAGACCCAGGGACCCAGTACTTC.

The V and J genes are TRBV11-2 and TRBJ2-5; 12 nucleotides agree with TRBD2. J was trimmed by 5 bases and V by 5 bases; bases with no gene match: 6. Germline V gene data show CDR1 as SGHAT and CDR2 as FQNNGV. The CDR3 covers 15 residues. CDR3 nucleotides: TGTGCCAGCAGCCCGAGACTAGCGGGGGAGGAGACCCAGTACTTC. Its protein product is CASSPRLAGEETQYF.

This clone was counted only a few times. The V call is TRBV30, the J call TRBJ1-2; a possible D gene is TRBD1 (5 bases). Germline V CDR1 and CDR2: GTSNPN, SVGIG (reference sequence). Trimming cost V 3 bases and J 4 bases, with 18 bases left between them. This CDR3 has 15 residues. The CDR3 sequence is CAWSPSRQGTYGYTF. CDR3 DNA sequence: TGTGCCTGGAGCCCCTCCCGGCAGGGCACCTATGGCTACACCTTC.

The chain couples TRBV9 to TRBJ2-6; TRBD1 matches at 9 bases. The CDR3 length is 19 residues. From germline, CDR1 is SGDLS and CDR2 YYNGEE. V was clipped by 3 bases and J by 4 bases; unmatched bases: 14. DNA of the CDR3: TGTGCCAGCAGCGAAACAGGGGGCGTTTCGTTCTCCGGGGCCAACGTCCTGACTTTC. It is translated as CASSETGGVSFSGANVLTF.

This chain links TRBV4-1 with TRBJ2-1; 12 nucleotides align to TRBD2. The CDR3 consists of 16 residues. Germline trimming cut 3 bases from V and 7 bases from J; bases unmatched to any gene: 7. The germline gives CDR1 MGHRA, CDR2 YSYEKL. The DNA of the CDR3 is TGCGCCAGCAGCCAGCTGCTAGCGGGGGGGCGGAATGAGCAGTTCTTC. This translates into CASSQLLAGGRNEQFF.

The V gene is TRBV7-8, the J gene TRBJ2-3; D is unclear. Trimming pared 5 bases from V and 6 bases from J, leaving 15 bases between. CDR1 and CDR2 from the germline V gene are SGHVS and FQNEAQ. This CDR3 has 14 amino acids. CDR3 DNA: TGTGCCAGCAGCCAAGCTAGTACTGGGGATACGCAGTATTTT. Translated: CASSQASTGDTQYF.

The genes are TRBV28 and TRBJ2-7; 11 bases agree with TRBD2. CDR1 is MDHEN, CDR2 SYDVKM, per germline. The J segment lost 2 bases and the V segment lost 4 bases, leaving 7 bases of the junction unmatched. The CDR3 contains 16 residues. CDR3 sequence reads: CASSSSLAGATYEQYF. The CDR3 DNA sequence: TGTGCCAGCAGTTCTTCACTAGCGGGGGCCACCTACGAGCAGTACTTC.

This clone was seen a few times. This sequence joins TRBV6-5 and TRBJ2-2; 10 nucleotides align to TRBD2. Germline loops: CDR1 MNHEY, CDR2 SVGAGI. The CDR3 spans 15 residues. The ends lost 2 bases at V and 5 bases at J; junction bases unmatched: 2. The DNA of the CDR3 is TGTGCCAGCAGTTACGGGACTAGCGCTACCGGGGAGCTGTTTTTT. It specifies CASSYGTSATGELFF.

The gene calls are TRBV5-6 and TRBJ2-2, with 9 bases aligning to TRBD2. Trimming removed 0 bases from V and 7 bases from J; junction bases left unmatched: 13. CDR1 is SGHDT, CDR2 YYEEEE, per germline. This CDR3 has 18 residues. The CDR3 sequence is CASSLVTRGGARDGELFF. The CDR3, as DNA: TGTGCCAGCAGCTTGGTTACTCGCGGGGGGGCCCGGGACGGGGAGCTGTTTTTT.

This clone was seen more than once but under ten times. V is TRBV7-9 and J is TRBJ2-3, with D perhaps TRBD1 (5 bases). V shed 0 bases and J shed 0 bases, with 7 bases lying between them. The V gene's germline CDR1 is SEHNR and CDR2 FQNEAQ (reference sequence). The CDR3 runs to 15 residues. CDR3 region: CASSLAGQSTDTQYF. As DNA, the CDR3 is TGTGCCAGCAGCTTAGCGGGGCAGAGCACAGATACGCAGTATTTT.

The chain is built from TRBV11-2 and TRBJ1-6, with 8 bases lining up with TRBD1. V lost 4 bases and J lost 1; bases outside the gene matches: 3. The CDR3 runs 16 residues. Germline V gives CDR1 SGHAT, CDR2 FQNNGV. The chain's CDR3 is CASSSHRGSYNSPLHF. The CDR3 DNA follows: TGTGCCAGCAGCTCGCACAGGGGGTCCTATAATTCACCCCTCCACTTT.

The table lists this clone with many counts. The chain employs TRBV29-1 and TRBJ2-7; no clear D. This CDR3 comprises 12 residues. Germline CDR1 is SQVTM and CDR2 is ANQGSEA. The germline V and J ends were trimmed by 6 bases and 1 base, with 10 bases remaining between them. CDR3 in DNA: TGCAGCGTGCCGGGTCAATCCTACGAGCAGTACTTC. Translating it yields CSVPGQSYEQYF.

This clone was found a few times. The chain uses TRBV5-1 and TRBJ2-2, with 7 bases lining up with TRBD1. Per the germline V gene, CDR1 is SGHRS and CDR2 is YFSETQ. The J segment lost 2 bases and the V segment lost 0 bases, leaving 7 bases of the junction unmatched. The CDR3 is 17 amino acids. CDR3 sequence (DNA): TGCGCCAGCAGCTTGGTCGTCAGGGGGAGAAACACCGGGGAGCTGTTTTTT. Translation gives CASSLVVRGRNTGELFF. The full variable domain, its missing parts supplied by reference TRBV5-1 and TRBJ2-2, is KAGVTQTPRYLIKTRGQQVTLSCSPISGHRSVSWYQQTPGQGLQFLFEYFSETQRNKGNFPGRFSGRQFSNSRSEMNVSTLELGDSALYLCASSLVVRGRNTGELFFGEGSRLTVL.

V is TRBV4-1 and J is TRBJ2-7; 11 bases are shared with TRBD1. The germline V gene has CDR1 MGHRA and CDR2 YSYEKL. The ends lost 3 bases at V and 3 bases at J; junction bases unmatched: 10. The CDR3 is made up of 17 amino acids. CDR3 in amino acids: CASSQRTGGALIYEQYF. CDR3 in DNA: TGCGCCAGCAGCCAGCGGACAGGGGGCGCATTGATCTACGAGCAGTACTTC.

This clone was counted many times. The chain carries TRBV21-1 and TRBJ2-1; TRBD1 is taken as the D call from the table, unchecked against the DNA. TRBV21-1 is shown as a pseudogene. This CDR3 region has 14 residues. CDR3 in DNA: TGTGCCACCGTGGTCCTTACATACCACAATGAGCAGTTCTTC. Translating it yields CATVVLTYHNEQFF.

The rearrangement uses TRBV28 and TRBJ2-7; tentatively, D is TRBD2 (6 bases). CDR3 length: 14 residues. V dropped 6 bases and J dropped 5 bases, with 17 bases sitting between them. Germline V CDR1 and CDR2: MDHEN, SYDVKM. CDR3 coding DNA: TGTGCCAGCAGACGTTTCCGGGACTTCGACGAGCAGTACTTC. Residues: CASRRFRDFDEQYF.

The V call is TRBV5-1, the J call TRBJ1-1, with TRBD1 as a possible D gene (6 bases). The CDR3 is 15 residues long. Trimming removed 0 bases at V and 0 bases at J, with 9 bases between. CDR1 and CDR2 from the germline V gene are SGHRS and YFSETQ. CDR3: CASSLDGTLNTEAFF. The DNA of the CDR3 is TGCGCCAGCAGCTTGGATGGGACACTGAACACTGAAGCTTTCTTT.

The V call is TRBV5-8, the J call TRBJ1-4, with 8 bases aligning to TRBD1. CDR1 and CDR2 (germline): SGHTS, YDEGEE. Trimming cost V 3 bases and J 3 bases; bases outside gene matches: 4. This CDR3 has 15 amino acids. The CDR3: CASSSRQGSNEKLFF. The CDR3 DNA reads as TGTGCCAGCAGCTCTCGACAGGGGTCTAATGAAAAACTGTTTTTT.

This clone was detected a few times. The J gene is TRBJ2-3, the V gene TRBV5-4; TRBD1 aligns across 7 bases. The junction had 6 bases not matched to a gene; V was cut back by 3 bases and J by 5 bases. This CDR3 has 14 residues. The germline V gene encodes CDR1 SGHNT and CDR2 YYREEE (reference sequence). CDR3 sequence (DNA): TGTGCCAGCAGCTCCAATTCAGGGGGAGATACGCAGTATTTT. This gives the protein CASSSNSGGDTQYF. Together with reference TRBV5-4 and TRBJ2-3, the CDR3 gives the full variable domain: ETGVTQSPTHLIKTRGQQVTLRCSSQSGHNTVSWYQQALGQGPQFIFQYYREEENGRGNFPPRFSGLQFPNYSSELNVNALELDDSALYLCASSSNSGGDTQYFGPGTRLTVL.